This entry lists 5 T cell receptor beta chains sequenced from one sample in a study of CD8+CD57+ T cells in acquired aplastic anemia. Genomic DNA, the template, was used for profiling of the TCR beta VDJ and CDR3. MiXCR was run by TCRdb on the reads, yielding one entry per CDR3 protein. The data hold about 210,000 distinct CDR3 sequences, with 30% to 40% observed a single time. What was sequenced was sorted CD4+, CD8+, or CD8+CD57+ T cells (not recorded which) from PBMCs. These receptors were taken from a human donor in good health, serving as a control.

The V and J genes are TRBV12-3 or TRBV12-4 and TRBJ1-5; D unclear. The CDR3 is 13 residues long. Trimming removed 2 bases at V and 6 bases at J, with 8 bases between. CDR3 sequence (DNA): TGTGCCAGCAGTTTATCCCGGGGTCAGCCCCAGCATTTT. Encoded protein: CASSLSRGQPQHF.

This clonotype was seen only a few times. V is TRBV4-1 and J is TRBJ2-7, with D tentatively TRBD1 or TRBD2 (5 bases each). The CDR3 loop spans 19 amino acids. Deletions cut 1 base from V and 0 bases from J, with 22 bases between. Germline V gives CDR1 MGHRA, CDR2 YSYEKL. The CDR3 is CASSQVWGTGPLGSYEQYF. DNA for the CDR3: TGCGCCAGCAGCCAAGTTTGGGGGACCGGCCCCCTTGGCTCCTACGAGCAGTACTTC.

Concerning this clonotype itself: With a much larger clone just one base away, this may be a read error. The genes are TRBV20-1 and TRBJ2-3; tentatively, D is TRBD2 (5 bases). Between the trimmed V and J ends, which lost 3 bases and 5 bases, there was a span of 15 bases. This CDR3 is 14 amino acids long. In germline, CDR1 is DFQATT, CDR2 SNEGSKA (reference sequence). In DNA, the CDR3 is TGCAGTGCTAGGAAGAGGGCGTCCCAAGATACGCAGTATTTT. Translating gives CSARKRASQDTQYF.

The genes are TRBV15 and TRBJ1-2; D possibly corresponds to TRBD1 (6 bases). The CDR3 loop spans 17 amino acids. V shed 2 bases and J shed 3 bases, with 19 bases lying between them. The germline gives CDR1 LNHNV, CDR2 YYDKDF (reference sequence). The CDR3 loop reads CATSRTVGQTTDYGYTF. The DNA for the CDR3 is TGTGCCACCAGCAGAACCGTCGGACAGACTACCGACTATGGCTACACCTTC.

This clonotype occurred many times. V is TRBV7-9 and J is TRBJ2-7; a possible D gene is TRBD1 (6 bases). The CDR3 extends over 13 amino acids. CDR1 is SEHNR, CDR2 FQNEAQ, per germline (reference sequence). V was pared by 5 bases and J by 5 bases, with 13 bases between. The CDR3 here is CASSDEQGNEQYF. CDR3 DNA sequence: TGTGCCAGCAGCGACGAACAGGGAAACGAGCAGTACTTC.